This passage covers 6 T cell receptor beta chains from one sample sequenced in a study of blood T cell repertoires in COVID-19. Data came from immunoSEQ multiplex PCR; TCRdb stores just in-frame clones and leaves some out. The sample contains roughly 120,000 clones, about 75% of which appear only once. Sequences were obtained from peripheral blood. Receptors originate from a woman aged 80 or over with active or convalescent COVID-19.

This sequence joins TRBV11-1 and TRBJ2-1; 9 bases fit TRBD2. Germline lookup yields CDR1 SGHAT and CDR2 FQDESV (reference sequence). With 5 bases clipped from V and 9 bases from J, the junction kept 14 bases outside the gene matches. The CDR3 loop spans 16 amino acids. As DNA, the CDR3 is TGTGCCAGCAGCCCCCGAGTTGTCGCGGGAGGGAGTGAGCAGTTCTTC. The encoded protein is CASSPRVVAGGSEQFF.

The chain recombines TRBV7-3 with TRBJ2-1; the match to TRBD2 covers 10 bases. The trim removed 5 bases at V and 10 bases at J, leaving 8 bases unmatched. Per the germline V gene, CDR1 is SGHTA and CDR2 is FQGTGA. The CDR3 has 14 amino acids. CDR3 nucleotide sequence: TGTGCCAGCAGCCCGCGCCTAGCGGGAGACGAGCAGTTCTTC. Protein: CASSPRLAGDEQFF.

This clone turned up a few times. The rearrangement uses TRBV5-1 and TRBJ2-3; 10 bases fit TRBD2. The CDR3 is 16 residues long. From germline, CDR1 is SGHRS and CDR2 YFSETQ. Trimming removed 0 bases from V and 1 base from J; junction bases left unmatched: 2. The CDR3 protein is CASSLAGTSGTDTQYF. In nucleotides, the CDR3 is TGCGCCAGCAGCTTGGCCGGGACTAGCGGCACAGATACGCAGTATTTT.

The V call is TRBV18, the J call TRBJ1-5; TRBD1 matches 8 bases. V lost 3 bases and J lost 5; bases outside the gene matches: 3. The CDR3 spans 14 residues. Germline CDR1 and CDR2: KGHSH and LQKENI. Here the CDR3 reads CASSPRTGYQPQHF. CDR3 DNA sequence: TGTGCCAGCTCACCGAGGACAGGGTATCAGCCCCAGCATTTT.

This clone was counted a single time. This sequence joins TRBV5-1 and TRBJ2-1, with D possibly TRBD2 on 6 matching bases. Germline-derived CDR1 and CDR2 are SGHRS and YFSETQ. The CDR3 sequence is 16 residues long. V lost 4 bases and J lost 0, with 14 bases in between. The CDR3 DNA sequence: TGCGCCAGCAGCCTAATGGGGGGAAACTCCTACAATGAGCAGTTCTTC. Translated, it gives CASSLMGGNSYNEQFF.

The chain recombines TRBV20-1 with TRBJ1-5; tentatively, D is TRBD1 (5 bases). The CDR3 extends over 15 amino acids. Trimming removed 3 bases at V and 2 bases at J, with 14 bases between. The V gene's germline CDR1 is DFQATT and CDR2 SNEGSKA (reference sequence). The DNA for the CDR3 is TGCAGTGCTAGTGTCAGGGTTTTAGGCAATCAGCCCCAGCATTTT. Protein: CSASVRVLGNQPQHF.